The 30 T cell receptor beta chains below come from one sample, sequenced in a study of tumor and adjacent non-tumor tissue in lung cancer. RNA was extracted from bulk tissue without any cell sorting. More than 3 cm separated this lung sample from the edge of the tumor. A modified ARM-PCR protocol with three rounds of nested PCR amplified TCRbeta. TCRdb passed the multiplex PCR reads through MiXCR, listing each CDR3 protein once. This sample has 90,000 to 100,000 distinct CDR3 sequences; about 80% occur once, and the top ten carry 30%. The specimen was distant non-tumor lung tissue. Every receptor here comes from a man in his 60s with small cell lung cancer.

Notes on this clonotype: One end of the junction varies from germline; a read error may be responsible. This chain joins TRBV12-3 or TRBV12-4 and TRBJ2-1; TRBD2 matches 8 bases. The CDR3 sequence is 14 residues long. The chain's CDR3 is CASSLGGAKREQFF. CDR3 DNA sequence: TGTGCCAGCAGTTTAGGGGGTGCAAAGCGGGAGCAGTTCTTT.

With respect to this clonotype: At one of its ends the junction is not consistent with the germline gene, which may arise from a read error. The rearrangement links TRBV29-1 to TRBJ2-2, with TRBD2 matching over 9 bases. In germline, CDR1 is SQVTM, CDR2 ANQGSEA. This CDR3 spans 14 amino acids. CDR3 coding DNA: TGCAGCGTTGACAATCTAGCGGGAACCGGGGAGCTATTATTT. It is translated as CSVDNLAGTGELLF.

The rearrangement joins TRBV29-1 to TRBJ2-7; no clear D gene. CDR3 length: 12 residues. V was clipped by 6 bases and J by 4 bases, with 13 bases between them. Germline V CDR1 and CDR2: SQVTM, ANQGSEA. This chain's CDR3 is CSVRSASYEQYF. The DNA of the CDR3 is TGCAGCGTCAGAAGCGCTTCTTACGAGCAGTACTTC.

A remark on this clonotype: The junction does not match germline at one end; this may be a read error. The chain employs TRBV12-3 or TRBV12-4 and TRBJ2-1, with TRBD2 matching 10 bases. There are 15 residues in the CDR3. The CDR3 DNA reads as TGTGTCAGCAGCATGACTAGCGGGTTTTACAATGAGCAGTTCTTC. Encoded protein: CVSSMTSGFYNEQFF.

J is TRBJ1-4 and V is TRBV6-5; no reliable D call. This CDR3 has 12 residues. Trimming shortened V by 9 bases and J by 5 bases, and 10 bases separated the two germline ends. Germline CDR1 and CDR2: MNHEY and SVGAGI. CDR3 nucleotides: TGTGCCAGTGGCCAGATAAATGAAAAACTGTTTTTT. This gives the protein CASGQINEKLFF.

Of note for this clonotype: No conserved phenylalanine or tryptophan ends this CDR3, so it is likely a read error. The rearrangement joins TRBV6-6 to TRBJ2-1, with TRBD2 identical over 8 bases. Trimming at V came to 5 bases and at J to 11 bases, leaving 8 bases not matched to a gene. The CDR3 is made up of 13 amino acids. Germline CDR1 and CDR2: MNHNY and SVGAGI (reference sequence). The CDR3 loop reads CASSIAGRDKQFI. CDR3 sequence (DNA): TGTGCCAGCAGTATAGCGGGGCGGGATAAGCAGTTCATC.

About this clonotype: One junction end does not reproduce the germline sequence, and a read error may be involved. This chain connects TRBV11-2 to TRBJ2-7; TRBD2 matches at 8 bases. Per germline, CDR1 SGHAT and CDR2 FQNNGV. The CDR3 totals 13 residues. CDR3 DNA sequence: TGTGCCAGCAGGCCGGGACTAGGGTACGAGCAGTACTTT. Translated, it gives CASRPGLGYEQYF. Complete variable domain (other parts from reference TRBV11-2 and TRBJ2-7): EAGVAQSPRYKIIEKRQSVAFWCNPISGHATLYWYQQILGQGPKLLIQFQNNGVVDDSQLPKDRFSAERLKGVDSTLKIQPAKLEDSAVYLCASRPGLGYEQYFGPGTRLTVT.

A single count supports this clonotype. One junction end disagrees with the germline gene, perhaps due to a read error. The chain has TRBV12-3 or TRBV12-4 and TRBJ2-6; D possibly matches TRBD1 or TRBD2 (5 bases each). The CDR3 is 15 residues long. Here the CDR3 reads CASSFGVTGADVLTF. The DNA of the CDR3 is TGTGCCAGCAGCTTCGGGGTCACTGGGGCCGACGTCCTGACTTTC.

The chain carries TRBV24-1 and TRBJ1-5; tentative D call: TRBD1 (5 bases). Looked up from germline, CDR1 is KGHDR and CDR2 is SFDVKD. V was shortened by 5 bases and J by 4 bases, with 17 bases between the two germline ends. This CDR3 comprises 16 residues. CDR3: CATSVVPGRFNQPQHF. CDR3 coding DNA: TGTGCCACCAGTGTCGTACCGGGGCGGTTTAATCAGCCCCAGCATTTT.

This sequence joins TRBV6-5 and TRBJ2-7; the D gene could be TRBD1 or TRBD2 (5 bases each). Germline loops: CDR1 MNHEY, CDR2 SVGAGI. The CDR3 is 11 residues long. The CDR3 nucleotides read TGTGCCAGCGGCAGGGAGTACGAGCAGCACGTC. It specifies CASGREYEQHV.

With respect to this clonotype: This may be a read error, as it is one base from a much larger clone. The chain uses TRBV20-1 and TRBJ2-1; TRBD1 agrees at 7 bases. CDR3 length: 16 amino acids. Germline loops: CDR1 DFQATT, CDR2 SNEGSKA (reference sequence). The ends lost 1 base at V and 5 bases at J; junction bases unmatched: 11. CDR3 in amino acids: CSARGQTGLGNNEQFF. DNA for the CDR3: TGCAGTGCTAGAGGTCAGACAGGGTTGGGCAACAATGAGCAGTTCTTC.

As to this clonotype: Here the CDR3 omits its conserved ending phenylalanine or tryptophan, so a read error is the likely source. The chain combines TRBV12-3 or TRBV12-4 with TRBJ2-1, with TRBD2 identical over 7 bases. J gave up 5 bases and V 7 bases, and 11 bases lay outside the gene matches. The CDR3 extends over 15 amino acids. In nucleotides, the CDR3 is TGTGCCAGCAATAGACTAGTGGGAGGGAACAATGAGCAGTTCCTC. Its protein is CASNRLVGGNNEQFL.

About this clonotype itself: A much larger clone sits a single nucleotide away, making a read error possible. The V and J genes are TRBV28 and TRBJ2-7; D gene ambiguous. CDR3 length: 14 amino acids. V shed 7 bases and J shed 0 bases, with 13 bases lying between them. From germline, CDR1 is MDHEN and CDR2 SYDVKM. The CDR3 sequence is CASKDTYSSYEQYF. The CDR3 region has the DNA TGTGCCAGCAAGGATACATACAGCTCCTACGAGCAGTACTTC.

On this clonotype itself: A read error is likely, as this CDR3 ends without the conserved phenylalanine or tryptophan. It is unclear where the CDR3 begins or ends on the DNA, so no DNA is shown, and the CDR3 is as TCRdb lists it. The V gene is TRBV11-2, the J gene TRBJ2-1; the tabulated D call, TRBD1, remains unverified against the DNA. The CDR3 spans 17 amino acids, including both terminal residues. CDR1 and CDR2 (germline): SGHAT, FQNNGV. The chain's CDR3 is CASNLVTAQSSYNELFL.

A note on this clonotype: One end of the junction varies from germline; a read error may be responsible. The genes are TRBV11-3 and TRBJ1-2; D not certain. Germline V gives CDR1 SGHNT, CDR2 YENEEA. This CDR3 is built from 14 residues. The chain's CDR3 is CASSLISVTYGYTF. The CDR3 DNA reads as TGTGCCAGTAGCTTAATTTCTGTGACCTATGGCTATACCTTC.

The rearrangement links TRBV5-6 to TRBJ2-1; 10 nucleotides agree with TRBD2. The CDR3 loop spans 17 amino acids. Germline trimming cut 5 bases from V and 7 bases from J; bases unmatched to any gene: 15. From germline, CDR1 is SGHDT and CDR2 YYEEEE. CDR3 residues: CASSSISGRNRYNEQFF. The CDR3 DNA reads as TGTGCCAGCAGTTCCATTAGCGGGAGGAATAGGTATAATGAGCAGTTCTTC.

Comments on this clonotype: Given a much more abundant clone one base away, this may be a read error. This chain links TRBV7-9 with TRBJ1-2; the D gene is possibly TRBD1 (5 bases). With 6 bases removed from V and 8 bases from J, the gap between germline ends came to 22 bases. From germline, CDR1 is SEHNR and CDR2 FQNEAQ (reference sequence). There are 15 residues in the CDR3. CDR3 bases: TGTGCCAGCAGACCTGGGACCAGGGTAGAAAGAGGCTACACCTTC. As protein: CASRPGTRVERGYTF.

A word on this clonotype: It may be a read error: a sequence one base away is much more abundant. CDR3 nucleotide sequence: TGTGCCAGCAGCTCTCGACCTATGGAACAAGCTGTCTTT. Its translation: CASSSRPMEQAVF. The chain links TRBV7-9 to TRBJ1-1; D unresolved. This CDR3 spans 13 amino acids. Germline CDR1 reads SEHNR; CDR2 reads FQNEAQ (reference sequence).

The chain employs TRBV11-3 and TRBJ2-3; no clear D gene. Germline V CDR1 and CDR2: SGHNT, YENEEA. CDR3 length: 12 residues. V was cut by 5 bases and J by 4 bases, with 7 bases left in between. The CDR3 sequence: CASSLPSDTQYF. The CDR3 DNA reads TGTGCCAGCAGCCTACCCTCAGATACGCAGTATTTT.

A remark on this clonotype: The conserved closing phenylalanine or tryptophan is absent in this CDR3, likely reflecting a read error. CDR3 nucleotide sequence: TGTGCCAGCAGCTACGGTAGGGGAGGGACCGGGGAGCTGTTTTAT. This encodes CASSYGRGGTGELFY. The genes are TRBV11-3 and TRBJ2-2; 7 positions agree with TRBD2. From germline, CDR1 is SGHNT and CDR2 YENEEA. V shed 4 bases, J shed 5 bases, and the junction held 7 bases outside the gene matches. CDR3 size: 15 residues.

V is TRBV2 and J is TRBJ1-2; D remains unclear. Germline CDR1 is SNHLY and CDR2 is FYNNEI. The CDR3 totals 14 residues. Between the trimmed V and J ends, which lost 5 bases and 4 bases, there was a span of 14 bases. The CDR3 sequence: CASSITGQVYGYTF. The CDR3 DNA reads TGTGCCAGCAGTATAACTGGGCAAGTCTATGGCTACACCTTC.

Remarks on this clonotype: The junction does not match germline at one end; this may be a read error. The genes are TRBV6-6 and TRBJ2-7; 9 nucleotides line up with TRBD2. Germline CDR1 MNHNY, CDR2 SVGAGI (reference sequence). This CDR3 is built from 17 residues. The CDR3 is CANSSLDLAGDTYEQYF. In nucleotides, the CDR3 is TGTGCCAACAGTTCACTCGATTTAGCGGGAGACACCTACGAACAATACTTC.

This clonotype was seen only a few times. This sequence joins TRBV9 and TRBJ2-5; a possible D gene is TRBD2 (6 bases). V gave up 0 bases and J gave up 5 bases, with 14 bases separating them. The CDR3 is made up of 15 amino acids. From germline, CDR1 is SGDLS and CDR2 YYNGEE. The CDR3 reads CASSVGNGRGETQYF. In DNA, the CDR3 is TGTGCCAGCAGCGTAGGTAACGGGAGAGGGGAGACCCAGTACTTC. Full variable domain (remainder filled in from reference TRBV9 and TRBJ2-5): DSGVTQTPKHLITATGQRVTLRCSPRSGDLSVYWYQQSLDQGLQFLIQYYNGEERAKGNILERFSAQQFPDLHSELNLSSLELGDSALYFCASSVGNGRGETQYFGPGTRLLVL.

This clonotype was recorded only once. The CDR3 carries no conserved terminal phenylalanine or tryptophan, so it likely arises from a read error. CDR3 in DNA: TGTGACAGCAACTTAGTGACAGCCCAGAGCTCCTACAATGAGCAGTTCTGC. Amino acids: CDSNLVTAQSSYNEQFC. The chain is built from TRBV11-2 and TRBJ2-1, with D possibly TRBD1 on 5 matching bases. Germline CDR1 is SGHAT and CDR2 is FQNNGV. CDR3 size: 17 residues.

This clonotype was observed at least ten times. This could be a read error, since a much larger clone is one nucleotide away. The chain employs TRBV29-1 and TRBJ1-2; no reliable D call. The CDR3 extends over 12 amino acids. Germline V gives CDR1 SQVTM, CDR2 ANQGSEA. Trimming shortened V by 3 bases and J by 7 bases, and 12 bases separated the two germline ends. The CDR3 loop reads CSVESRSLGYTF. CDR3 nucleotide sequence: TGCAGCGTTGAGTCTCGGAGTCTTGGCTACACCTTC.

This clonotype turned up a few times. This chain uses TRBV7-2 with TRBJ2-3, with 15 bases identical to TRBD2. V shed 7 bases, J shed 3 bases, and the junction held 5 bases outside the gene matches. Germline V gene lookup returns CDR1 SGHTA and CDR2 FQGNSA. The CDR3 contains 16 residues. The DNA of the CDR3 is TGTGCCAGCACGGGACTAGCGGGAGGAGTGACAGATACGCAGTATTTT. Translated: CASTGLAGGVTDTQYF.

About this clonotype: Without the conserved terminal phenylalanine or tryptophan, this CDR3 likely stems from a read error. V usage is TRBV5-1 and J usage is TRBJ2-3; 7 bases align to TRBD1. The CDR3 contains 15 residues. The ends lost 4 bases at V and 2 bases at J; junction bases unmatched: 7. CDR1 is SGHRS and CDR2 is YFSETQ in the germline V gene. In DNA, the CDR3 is TGCGCCAGCAGCCCTGTTGGACAGGTCACAGATACGCAGTATATT. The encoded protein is CASSPVGQVTDTQYI.

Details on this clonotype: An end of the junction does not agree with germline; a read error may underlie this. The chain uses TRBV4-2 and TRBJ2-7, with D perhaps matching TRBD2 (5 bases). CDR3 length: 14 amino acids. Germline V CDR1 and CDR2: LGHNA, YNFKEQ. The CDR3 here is CASSQDLEVYERYF. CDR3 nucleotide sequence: TGTGCCAGCAGCCAAGACCTGGAGGTCTACGAGCGGTACTTC.

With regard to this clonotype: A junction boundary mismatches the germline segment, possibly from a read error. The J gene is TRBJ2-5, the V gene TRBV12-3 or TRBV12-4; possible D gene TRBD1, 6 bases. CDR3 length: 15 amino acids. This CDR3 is CASSPYRVGQETQCF. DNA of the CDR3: TGTGCCAGCAGTCCCTATAGGGTGGGACAAGAGACCCAATGCTTC.

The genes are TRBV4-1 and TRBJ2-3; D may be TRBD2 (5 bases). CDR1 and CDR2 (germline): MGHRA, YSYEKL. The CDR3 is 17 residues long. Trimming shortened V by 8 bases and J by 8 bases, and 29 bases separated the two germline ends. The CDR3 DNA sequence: TGCGCCAGCGGAATTAGCGTGAGCCTCGGAGGATTAGTTACGCAGTATTTT. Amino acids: CASGISVSLGGLVTQYF.